The rows below give T cell receptor beta chains drawn from one sample of a study of human T cells and chemical hapten exposure. In TCRdb, the RACE reads were re-called with MiXCR into one record per CDR3 protein. The sample holds 75,000 to 95,000 distinct CDR3 sequences; 12% are singletons and the top ten take approximately 3.7%. The specimen comprised whole blood, sampled in connection with sensitization to the hapten diphenylcyclopropenone (DPC). The receptors come from a woman in her sixties with alopecia areata. Some clones in this sample may be carry-over from other donors' samples. Both conserved end residues are part of each CDR3. Fields, in order: D gene, V gene, J gene, clone size, CDR3 protein, CDR3 DNA. A D gene is named only where the DNA matches it firmly. A clone size is listed for some rows: how often the clone was seen (once, few, many), or a class if it is expanded.

.	TRBV2	TRBJ1-1	.	CASRAETNTEAFF	TGTGCCAGCCGGGCGGAGACGAACACTGAAGCTTTCTTT
TRBD2	TRBV20-1	TRBJ2-1	many	CSATSGTYSYNEQFF	TGCAGTGCTACTAGCGGGACCTACTCCTACAATGAGCAGTTCTTC
.	TRBV7-9	TRBJ2-2	few	CASSLVAENTGELFF	TGTGCCAGCAGCTTAGTCGCAGAAAACACCGGGGAGCTGTTTTTT
TRBD1	TRBV4-1	TRBJ2-5	.	CASSQATGDVGETQYF	TGCGCCAGCAGCCAAGCAACAGGGGACGTTGGGGAGACCCAGTACTTC
TRBD1	TRBV6-5	TRBJ2-2	many	CASRPRDRGLTGELFF	TGTGCCAGCAGACCCCGGGACAGGGGGCTAACCGGGGAGCTGTTTTTT
.	TRBV7-2	TRBJ1-1	.	CASSLMQAEAFF	TGTGCCAGCAGCTTAATGCAGGCTGAAGCTTTCTTT
TRBD1	TRBV10-3	TRBJ1-2	.	CAISERQGDGYTF	TGTGCCATCAGTGAGAGACAGGGGGATGGCTACACCTTC
TRBD1	TRBV10-3	TRBJ1-5	many	CAISGTGGNNQPQHF	TGTGCCATCAGTGGGACAGGGGGCAACAATCAGCCCCAGCATTTT
.	TRBV5-4	TRBJ2-5	.	CASSLQQGTGETQYF	TGTGCCAGCAGCTTGCAGCAGGGTACGGGGGAGACCCAGTACTTC
TRBD2	TRBV18	TRBJ2-1	many	CASSPPGLAGRGEQFF	TGTGCCAGCTCACCCCCAGGACTAGCGGGGCGAGGTGAGCAGTTCTTC
TRBD2	TRBV3-1	TRBJ2-7	.	CASSQAGTRHYEQYF	TGTGCCAGCAGCCAAGCCGGGACTAGACACTACGAGCAGTACTTC
TRBD2	TRBV5-1	TRBJ2-1	many	CASSPGGTGEQFF	TGCGCCAGCAGCCCCGGGGGGACTGGAGAGCAGTTCTTC
.	TRBV21-1	TRBJ1-4	.	CASSIPPLTNEKLFF	TGTGCCAGCAGCATCCCCCCCCTAACTAATGAAAAACTGTTTTTT
.	TRBV27	TRBJ2-1	.	CASRLVDNEQFF	TGTGCCAGCAGATTAGTTGATAATGAGCAGTTCTTC
.	TRBV11-2	TRBJ2-1	.	CASSLSGAWSNEQFF	TGTGCCAGCAGCTTGTCGGGGGCATGGAGCAATGAGCAGTTCTTC
.	TRBV9	TRBJ2-7	few	CASSVDRGKGEQYF	TGTGCCAGCAGCGTAGATAGGGGAAAGGGCGAGCAGTACTTC
.	TRBV27	TRBJ1-2	.	CASSLFGVDTYTF	TGTGCCAGCAGTTTATTTGGAGTAGACACCTACACCTTC
TRBD2	TRBV20-1	TRBJ2-3	.	CSARDPSGVDTQYF	TGCAGTGCTAGAGATCCCAGCGGGGTGGATACGCAGTATTTT
.	TRBV4-2	TRBJ1-5	many	CASSQDRDQPQHF	TGTGCCAGCAGCCAAGACAGGGATCAGCCCCAGCATTTT
TRBD2	TRBV7-9	TRBJ2-5	.	CASSLDGGAETQYF	TGTGCCAGCAGCTTAGACGGGGGGGCGGAGACCCAGTACTTC